This T cell receptor (beta chain) appears in the sequencing data of a study of T cell responses to AZD1222 COVID-19 vaccine. Study as a whole: Second-dose recipients at about 4 or about 12 weeks were treated as one pooled group. Study results and limitations: Clonal diversity was possibly underestimated, and the donors were mostly white British, with more females. Regions 160-218 and 743-854 held dominance among vaccine-associated CD4 TCRs, which spanned spike. There were repertoire samples only from the period after the peak T cell response.

The trim removed 0 bases at V and 10 bases at J, leaving 8 bases unmatched. This CDR3 has 16 amino acids. The germline gives CDR1 SGHTA, CDR2 FQGNSA. With regard to this clone: What it recognizes is unknown.

Generated by immunoSEQ multiplex PCR, the TCRdb table keeps only in-frame clones and is missing some. Here the sample spans over 85,000 clones, about 81% being singletons. The chain uses TRBV7-2 and TRBJ2-1, with 11 bases lining up with TRBD2. This TCR was recovered from an adult in good health. The material sequenced was peripheral blood, taken on day 0 of AZD1222 vaccination. The CDR3 sequence is CASSLASGGVPREQFF. For the CDR3, the DNA is TGTGCCAGCAGCTTAGCTAGCGGGGGGGTCCCTCGCGAGCAGTTCTTC.